This T cell receptor (beta chain) was identified during a study of CD8 T cells in Susac syndrome (dated by TCRdb to about 2019). In terms of the full investigation: Among the Susac syndrome patients who were sequenced, clinically active disease was present in over 5 and clinical remission was observed in roughly eight. Susac syndrome patients were therapy-naive, on corticosteroids (some also receiving IVIg), or on IVIg alone at blood withdrawal. Whether CD8+ T cell activation and differentiation in Susac syndrome was antigen driven was tested using repertoire sequencing. Points the paper makes about the study in general: The number of individuals in the TCR sequencing and HLA analysis was recognized as being relatively small. No clonal expansion was detected in the CD4+ T cell repertoire of Susac syndrome patients.

RNA was extracted with the RNeasy kit and about 0.45 to 1 ug was reverse transcribed using random hexamers. The immunoSEQ multiplex PCR assay, which covers 54 Vbeta and 13 Jbeta segments, was used to amplify TCR beta CDR3 regions. Bias from PCR amplification was corrected by using a synthetic template baseline for primer optimization and for computational correction. The published analysis was carried out like this. Only productive sequences were kept, with reads annotated to V, D and J genes according to IMGT and analyzed in immunoSEQ Analyzer. To calculate clonality, Shannon entropy was normalized by log2 of the number of productive unique sequences and then subtracted from one. For each patient and control, public and private clones were evaluated within the 100 most prevalent clones. Susac-specific clones were defined as absent from healthy and MS cohorts, about 1,000 published viral clones and other ImmuneACCESS disease sequences. TCRdb took the public reads, trimmed them with fastp at Q25, ran MiXCR for clone calling and kept in-frame beta chains. When rows share a CDR3 protein, they turn into one entry using the most common DNA and genes. Here the V and J calls rest on TCRdb's processing, not on the authors' analysis. In this sample the table shows 170,000 or so distinct CDR3 sequences, around 95% of which occur a single time. The top ten hold approximately 0.12% of the sample.

The germline V and J ends show losses of 3 bases and 7 bases respectively, and no gene match explains 7 bases of the junction. The CDR3, cysteine through phenylalanine, is 14 amino acids long. Only CDR3 DNA is held: 42 bases, read in frame from base 1. Taken from the germline V gene (reference sequence), the CDR1 and CDR2 loops are DFQATT and SNEGSKA. On this clonotype itself: Its antigen is unknown. There are no base qualities to consult, and no much larger clone falls within one base.

Peripheral blood CD8+ and CD4+ T cells from healthy donors, Susac syndrome patients and multiple sclerosis patients were profiled by high-throughput TCR beta sequencing. The Susac syndrome patients fulfilled recently defined diagnostic criteria for either definite or probable disease. Bulk CD8+ and CD4+ T cells were purified magnetically by negative isolation, whereas CD8+ TEMRA cells were enriched by FACS. Blood was drawn into EDTA tubes, processed within 24 hours, and PBMCs were isolated by density gradient centrifugation. PBMCs intended for TCR sequencing were frozen in liquid nitrogen and were later thawed in a 37 degrees C water bath. Purity of sorted or isolated CD4+, CD8+ and CD8+ TEMRA cells was at least 90%.

The receptor was isolated from a human donor with Susac syndrome. The rearrangement joined TRBV20-1 to TRBJ2-1; 9 bases in between match TRBD2. The sample comprised CD4+ T cells from PBMCs. The CDR3 amino acid sequence is: CSARTSGQQNEQFF. The DNA reads TGCAGTGCTAGGACTAGCGGCCAACAAAATGAGCAGTTCTTC.